This T cell receptor (beta chain) was recorded in a study of human T cells and chemical hapten exposure. RNA extraction used unfractionated whole blood as the source of total RNA. Trimming at V came to 5 bases and at J to 4 bases, leaving 7 bases not matched to a gene. The CDR3 is 15 residues long. The germline V gene has CDR1 LNHNV and CDR2 YYDKDF (reference sequence). A single record per CDR3 protein comes from TCRdb applying MiXCR to the 5' RACE reads. The sample has about 81,000 distinct CDR3 sequences, 7% to 8% seen once. The sequence derives from a male donor in good health. J is TRBJ1-3 and V is TRBV15; 8 nucleotides align to TRBD1. The CDR3 DNA sequence: TGTGCCACCAGCTCCCCTCAGGGGGCCGGAAACACCATATATTTT. Translation gives CATSSPQGAGNTIYF.